Listed below are T cell receptor beta chains from one sample, sequenced in a study of blood T cell repertoires in COVID-19. Only in-frame clones appear in the TCRdb table, and some are missing; sequencing was by immunoSEQ multiplex PCR. The sample holds over 200,000 clones, about 90% seen once. Sequencing was carried out using peripheral blood. The receptors were sampled from a man in his forties with active or convalescent COVID-19. The CDR3 runs from the conserved cysteine through the conserved F or W. The D gene is left open where the match is weak. Not all rows give a size; the values are once, few, many and, for expanded clones, a class.

V gene	clone size	D gene	J gene	CDR3 protein	CDR3 DNA
TRBV21-1	-	-	TRBJ2-1	CASSKGGGSSPFF	TGTGCCAGCAGCAAAGGAGGGGGTTCAAGTCCGTTCTTC
TRBV16	few	TRBD1	TRBJ1-3	CASRPGGFGNTIYF	TGTGCCAGCAGACCAGGGGGTTTCGGAAACACCATATATTTT
TRBV28	-	TRBD1	TRBJ1-3	CASSSGTGGFGNTIYF	TGTGCCAGCAGTTCCGGGACAGGGGGCTTTGGAAACACCATATATTTT
TRBV3-1/TRBV3-2	few	-	TRBJ2-1	CASSQVVVAKNEQFF	TGTGCCAGCAGCCAAGTGGTAGTAGCTAAGAATGAGCAGTTCTTC
TRBV6-5	-	-	TRBJ1-1	CASTPGLANTEAFF	TGTGCCAGCACCCCGGGACTTGCGAACACTGAAGCTTTCTTT
TRBV3-1/TRBV3-2	-	TRBD2	TRBJ2-3	CASTPRLAGSGDTQYF	TGTGCCAGCACCCCTAGACTAGCGGGGAGTGGAGATACGCAGTATTTT
TRBV27	-	-	TRBJ2-2	CASSPSTDTGELFF	TGTGCCAGCAGTCCATCGACAGATACCGGGGAGCTGTTTTTT
TRBV9	-	TRBD1	TRBJ1-3	CASSGGQVSGNTIYF	TGTGCCAGCAGCGGGGGACAGGTCTCTGGAAACACCATATATTTT
TRBV5-1	-	TRBD2	TRBJ2-3	CASSLGTSGPTDTQYF	TGCGCCAGCAGCCTAGGGACTAGCGGACCCACAGATACGCAGTATTTT
TRBV14	-	-	TRBJ2-2	CASSQDKAGFTGELFF	TGTGCCAGCAGCCAAGATAAGGCAGGGTTCACCGGGGAGCTGTTTTTT
TRBV18	-	-	TRBJ1-3	CASSPRAQINTIYF	TGTGCCAGCTCACCACGGGCCCAGATAAACACCATATATTTT
TRBV6-2/TRBV6-3	-	TRBD1	TRBJ2-2	CASSYYRGDGELFF	TGTGCCAGCAGTTACTACAGGGGTGACGGGGAGCTGTTTTTT
TRBV4-1	-	-	TRBJ1-1	CASSLGGFGEGTEAFF	TGCGCCAGCAGCCTGGGAGGATTTGGGGAGGGCACTGAAGCTTTCTTT
TRBV28	-	TRBD1	TRBJ1-4	CASSSQGATNEKLFF	TGTGCCAGCAGTTCACAGGGGGCGACTAATGAAAAACTGTTTTTT
TRBV5-1	-	-	TRBJ1-4	CASSLHTTNEKLFF	TGCGCCAGCAGCTTACACACAACTAATGAAAAACTGTTTTTT
TRBV7-7	-	-	TRBJ2-5	CASSLAAAVQETQYF	TGTGCCAGCAGCTTAGCGGCGGCGGTCCAAGAGACCCAGTACTTC
TRBV7-9	-	-	TRBJ2-1	CASSLALRGGHEQFF	TGTGCCAGCAGCTTAGCGCTCCGGGGAGGCCATGAGCAGTTCTTC
TRBV2	-	-	TRBJ1-1	CASSEAPGGWTEAFF	TGTGCCAGCAGTGAAGCGCCGGGAGGGTGGACTGAAGCTTTCTTT
TRBV19	-	-	TRBJ1-1	CASSLRLAGGKDAEAFF	TGTGCCAGTAGCCTTAGATTGGCCGGGGGGAAGGACGCTGAAGCTTTCTTT
TRBV5-1	-	-	TRBJ2-1	CASSLVLDSESSYNEQFF	TGCGCCAGCAGCTTGGTCCTCGATAGCGAGAGCTCCTACAATGAGCAGTTCTTC
TRBV11-2	-	-	TRBJ1-6	CASSLPGWGSPLHF	TGTGCCAGCAGCCTACCAGGCTGGGGCTCACCCCTCCACTTT
TRBV5-4	-	TRBD1	TRBJ2-1	CASSPGQGSYNEQFF	TGTGCCAGCAGCCCCGGACAGGGTTCCTACAATGAGCAGTTCTTC
TRBV7-8	-	-	TRBJ2-3	CASSSTLGARTDTQYF	TGTGCCAGCAGCTCTACCCTAGGTGCCCGCACAGATACGCAGTATTTT
TRBV27	-	-	TRBJ1-1	CASSPRGLEGAFF	TGTGCCAGCAGTCCCAGGGGTCTGGAAGGGGCTTTCTTT
TRBV27	-	TRBD1	TRBJ1-4	CASRPGGAANEKLFF	TGTGCCAGCAGACCAGGGGGCGCGGCTAATGAAAAACTGTTTTTT
TRBV19	-	TRBD1	TRBJ1-1	CASSFGTGNTEAFF	TGTGCCAGTAGTTTTGGGACAGGGAACACTGAAGCTTTCTTT
TRBV2	-	-	TRBJ1-6	CASRRQVADNSPLHF	TGTGCCAGCAGAAGACAGGTCGCCGATAATTCACCCCTCCACTTT
TRBV12-5	-	TRBD1	TRBJ1-4	CASGLNTGGWTEKLFF	TGTGCTAGTGGTTTGAACACAGGGGGCTGGACCGAAAAACTGTTTTTT
TRBV14	-	-	TRBJ1-6	CASSQGRGYNSPLHF	TGTGCCAGCAGCCAAGGTCGGGGCTATAATTCACCCCTCCACTTT
TRBV25-1	few	-	TRBJ2-1	CASSDARVVREQFF	TGTGCCAGCAGTGATGCGAGGGTCGTTAGGGAGCAGTTCTTC
TRBV27	-	-	TRBJ1-1	CASSSVQGTNTEAFF	TGTGCCAGCAGCTCCGTACAGGGTACAAACACTGAAGCTTTCTTT
TRBV9	-	-	TRBJ2-6	CASSAQGAESGANVLTF	TGTGCCAGCAGCGCCCAAGGGGCAGAGTCTGGGGCCAACGTCCTGACTTTC
TRBV2	-	TRBD1	TRBJ1-1	CAGTGGQGTEAFF	TGTGCCGGAACTGGAGGACAGGGGACTGAAGCTTTCTTT
TRBV7-3	few	-	TRBJ1-2	CASSLGPSYGYTF	TGTGCCAGCAGCTTAGGCCCCAGCTATGGCTACACCTTC
TRBV9	-	TRBD1	TRBJ1-1	CASSVVETGEAFF	TGTGCCAGCAGCGTAGTTGAGACAGGGGAAGCTTTCTTT
TRBV4-1	-	-	TRBJ1-2	CASSQLPGSNYGYTF	TGCGCCAGCAGCCAACTCCCGGGATCCAACTATGGCTACACCTTC
TRBV19	-	-	TRBJ2-3	CASSFILGLAPSDTQYF	TGTGCCAGTAGTTTCATCCTGGGGCTAGCGCCTTCCGATACGCAGTATTTT